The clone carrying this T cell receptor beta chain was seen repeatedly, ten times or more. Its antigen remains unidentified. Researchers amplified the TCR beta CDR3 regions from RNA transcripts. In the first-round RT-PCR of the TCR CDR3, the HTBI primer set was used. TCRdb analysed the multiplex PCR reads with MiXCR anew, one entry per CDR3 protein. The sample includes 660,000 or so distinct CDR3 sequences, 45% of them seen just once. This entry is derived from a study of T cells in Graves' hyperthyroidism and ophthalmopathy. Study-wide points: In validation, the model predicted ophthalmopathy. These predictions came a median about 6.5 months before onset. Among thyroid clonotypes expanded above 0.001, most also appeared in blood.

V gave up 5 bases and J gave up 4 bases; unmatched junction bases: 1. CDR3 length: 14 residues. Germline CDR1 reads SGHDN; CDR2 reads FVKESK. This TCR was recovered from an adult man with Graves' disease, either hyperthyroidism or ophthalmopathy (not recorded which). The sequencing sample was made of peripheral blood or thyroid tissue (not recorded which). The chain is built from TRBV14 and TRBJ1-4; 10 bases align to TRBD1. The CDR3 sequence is CASSWTGGNEKLFF. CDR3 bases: TGTGCCAGCAGCTGGACAGGGGGTAATGAAAAACTGTTTTTT. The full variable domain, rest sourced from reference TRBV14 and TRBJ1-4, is EAGVTQFPSHSVIEKGQTVTLRCDPISGHDNLYWYRRVMGKEIKFLLHFVKESKQDESGMPNNRFLAERTGGTYSTLKVQPAELEDSGVYFCASSWTGGNEKLFFGSGTQLSVL.